Described below is a single TCR beta chain sequence and its context. The V end was cut by 5 bases, the J end by 5 bases, with 16 bases between. Germline V gene data show CDR1 as KGHSY and CDR2 as FQNENV. CDR3 size: 15 residues. This entry is derived from a study of preoperative IRX-2 immunotherapy in early breast cancer. Produced via immunoSEQ multiplex PCR; TCRdb's table is partial and in-frame only. The table has about 98,000 clones, roughly 88% seen once; the top ten hold roughly 2%. The treatment is: preoperative locoregional IRX-2 cytokine immunotherapy. Samples came from a phase Ib trial of preoperative locoregional IRX-2 cytokine immunotherapy.

The chain uses TRBV16 and TRBJ1-3; D is perhaps TRBD1 (5 bases). Sample: tumor tissue, taken after IRX-2 immunotherapy. This TCR was sampled from a human donor with breast cancer. DNA of the CDR3: TGTGCCAGCAGCTTTGGACCCGGGGGAAGAAACACCATATATTTT. It codes for CASSFGPGGRNTIYF.